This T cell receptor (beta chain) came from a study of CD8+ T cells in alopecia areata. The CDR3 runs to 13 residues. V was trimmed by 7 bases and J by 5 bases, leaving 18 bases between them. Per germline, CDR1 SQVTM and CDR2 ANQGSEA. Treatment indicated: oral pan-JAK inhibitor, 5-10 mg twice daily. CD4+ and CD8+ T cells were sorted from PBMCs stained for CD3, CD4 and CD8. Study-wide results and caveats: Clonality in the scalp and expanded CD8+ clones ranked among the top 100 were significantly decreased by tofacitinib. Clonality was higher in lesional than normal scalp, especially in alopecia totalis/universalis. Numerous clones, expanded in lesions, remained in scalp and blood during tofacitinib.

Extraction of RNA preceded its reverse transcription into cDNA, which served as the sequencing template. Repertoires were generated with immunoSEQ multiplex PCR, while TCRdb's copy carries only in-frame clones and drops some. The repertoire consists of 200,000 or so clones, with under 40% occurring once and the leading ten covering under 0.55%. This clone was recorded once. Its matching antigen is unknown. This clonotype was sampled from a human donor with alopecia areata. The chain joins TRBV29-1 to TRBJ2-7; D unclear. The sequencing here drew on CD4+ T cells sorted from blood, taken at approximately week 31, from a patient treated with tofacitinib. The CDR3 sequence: CSAGTRLLDEQYF. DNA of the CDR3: TGCAGCGCCGGCACCCGCCTTCTGGACGAGCAGTACTTC.